This T cell receptor beta chain was retrieved from a study of OX40 agonist ivuxolimab in advanced cancers. On the study more broadly: Dose-escalation patients' cancers were hepatocellular carcinoma, melanoma, renal cell or head and neck cancer. Two cutaneous melanoma patients and one hepatocellular carcinoma patient, three in all, had partial responses.

Comments on this clone: Antigen specificity is unknown.

V lost 3 bases, J lost 2 bases, and 13 bases lay in between. The germline gives CDR1 LGHNA, CDR2 YNFKEQ. There are 15 residues in the CDR3. Overall study results and limits: The study observed clonal expansion of CD4+ and CD8+ blood T cells by week 6 at 0.1 to 3.0 mg/kg.

Generated by immunoSEQ multiplex PCR, the TCRdb table keeps only in-frame clones and is missing some. This table holds fewer than 40,000 clones, about 74% found once. The timepoints at which blood was sampled were baseline, cycle 4 day 1, and cycle 7 day 1. The sequencing used CD4+ or CD8+ T cells sorted from blood, collected in a trial of the OX40 agonist ivuxolimab. This sequence joins TRBV4-2 and TRBJ1-2, with TRBD1 as a possible D gene (6 bases). The TCR was taken from an adult with an advanced solid tumor such as melanoma, head and neck, liver or kidney cancer. This CDR3 reads CASSQAEGGNYGYTF. The DNA for the CDR3 is TGTGCCAGCAGCCAGGCGGAGGGGGGAAACTATGGCTACACCTTC.